Listed here is a single TCR beta chain. The data were taken from a study of cytomegalovirus exposure and HLA in healthy donors. Primers included in the PCR were 60 Vbeta and 13 Jbeta primers. Repertoires were generated with immunoSEQ multiplex PCR, while TCRdb's copy carries only in-frame clones and drops some. This table has about 120,000 clones, more than 60% appearing once. J lost 1 base, V lost 5 bases, and 3 bases had no gene match. This CDR3 has 14 residues. The V gene's germline CDR1 is LNHDA and CDR2 SQIVND (reference sequence). The gene calls are TRBV19 and TRBJ2-3, with 7 bases identical to TRBD2. This receptor was obtained from a woman in her 40s in good health and CMV-seronegative. Input material: PBMCs. CDR3 nucleotide sequence: TGTGCCAGTAGTTTGGGGGGGGGCACAGATACGCAGTATTTT. It is translated as CASSLGGGTDTQYF.